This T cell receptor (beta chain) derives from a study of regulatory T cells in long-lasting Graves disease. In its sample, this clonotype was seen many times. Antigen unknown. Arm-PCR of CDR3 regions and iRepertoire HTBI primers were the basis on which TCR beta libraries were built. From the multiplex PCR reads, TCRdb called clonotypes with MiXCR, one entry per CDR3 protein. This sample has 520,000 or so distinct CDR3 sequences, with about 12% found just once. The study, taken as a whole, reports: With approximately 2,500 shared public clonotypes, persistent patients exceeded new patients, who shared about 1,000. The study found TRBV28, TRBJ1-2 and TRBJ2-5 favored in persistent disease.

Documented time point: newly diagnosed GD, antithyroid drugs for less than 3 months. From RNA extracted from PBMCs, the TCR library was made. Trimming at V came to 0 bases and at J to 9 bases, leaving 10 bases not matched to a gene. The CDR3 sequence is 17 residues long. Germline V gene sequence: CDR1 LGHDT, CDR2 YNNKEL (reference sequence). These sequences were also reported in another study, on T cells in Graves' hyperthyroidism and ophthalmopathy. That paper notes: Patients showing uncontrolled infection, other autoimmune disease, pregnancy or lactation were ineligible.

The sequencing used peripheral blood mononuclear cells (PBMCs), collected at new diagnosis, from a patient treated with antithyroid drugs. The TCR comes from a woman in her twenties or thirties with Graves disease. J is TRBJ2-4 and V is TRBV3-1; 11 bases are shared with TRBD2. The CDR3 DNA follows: TGTGCCAGCAGCCAAGAGGCACTAGCGGGAGAAGAGGGCATTCAGTACTTC. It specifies CASSQEALAGEEGIQYF.